This T cell receptor (beta chain) was identified during a study of blood T cell repertoires in COVID-19. Study-wide context: T cells, B-cell-depleted T cells, or PBMCs provided the cDNA or gDNA that served as material.

Germline assignment: CDR1 PRHDT and CDR2 FYEKMQ (reference sequence). This CDR3 has 15 amino acids. The junction had 3 bases not matched to a gene; V was cut back by 1 base and J by 0 bases. Clones were read by immunoSEQ multiplex PCR, and TCRdb kept only the in-frame ones, dropping some. The sample carries roughly 500,000 clones, more than 75% recorded once. This sequence joins TRBV13 and TRBJ2-7; the match to TRBD2 covers 7 bases. The source material was PBMCs or T cells enriched from blood (not recorded which). The sequence derives from a woman in her thirties or forties who had recovered from COVID-19. The CDR3 sequence is CASSLVTSFSYEQYF. The DNA of the CDR3 is TGTGCCAGCAGCTTAGTGACTAGCTTCTCCTACGAGCAGTACTTC.